These 13 T cell receptor beta chains were sequenced from one sample in a study of cytomegalovirus exposure and HLA in healthy donors. The PCR used 60 Vbeta and 13 Jbeta primers. Assay used: immunoSEQ multiplex PCR; TCRdb lists only in-frame clones, some missing. The sample includes about 190,000 clones, 60% to 80% of them seen just once. Specimen: PBMCs. Receptors were obtained from a woman younger than 30 in good health and CMV-seronegative.

This rearrangement joins TRBV19 to TRBJ2-5, with D perhaps matching TRBD1 (7 bases). CDR3 length equals 13 residues. CDR1 and CDR2 from the germline V gene are LNHDA and SQIVND (reference sequence). V was trimmed by 5 bases and J by 4 bases, leaving 11 bases between them. The CDR3: CASSEQGGETQYF. CDR3 bases: TGTGCCAGTAGTGAGCAGGGGGGAGAGACCCAGTACTTC.

The CDR3 coding sequence is TGTGCCAGTAGTACAGGGGACGGCTACACCTTC. Amino acid sequence: CASSTGDGYTF. The genes are TRBV19 and TRBJ1-2; D may be TRBD1 (6 bases). In germline, CDR1 is LNHDA, CDR2 SQIVND (reference sequence). The CDR3 consists of 11 residues. Trimming removed 4 bases from V and 8 bases from J, with 8 bases in between.

This chain links TRBV28 with TRBJ1-2; D is possibly TRBD1 (5 bases). CDR1 and CDR2 from the germline V gene are MDHEN and SYDVKM. V lost 7 bases and J lost 4, with 16 bases in between. CDR3 length equals 14 residues. CDR3 bases: TGTGCCAGCACCTTAGGGGCAGGGCCCTATGGCTACACCTTC. It codes for CASTLGAGPYGYTF.

The V call is TRBV15, the J call TRBJ2-3, with TRBD1 as a possible D gene (5 bases). This CDR3 is 15 amino acids long. Trimming took off 1 base at V and 2 bases at J, with 10 bases between the two ends. Germline CDR1 and CDR2: LNHNV and YYDKDF (reference sequence). The CDR3, as DNA: TGTGCCACCAGCAGAGTCCGGACAATCACAGATACGCAGTATTTT. Protein product: CATSRVRTITDTQYF.

This chain uses TRBV4-3 with TRBJ1-6, with D possibly matching TRBD1 (5 bases). Germline V CDR1 and CDR2: LGHNA, YSLEER. The CDR3 is made up of 18 amino acids. Between the trimmed V and J ends, which lost 0 bases and 7 bases, there was a span of 19 bases. The CDR3 DNA sequence: TGCGCCAGCAGCCAAGATAGACAGAGCGGGCAGGGAAATTCACCCCTCCACTTT. It specifies CASSQDRQSGQGNSPLHF.

This chain links TRBV30 with TRBJ1-2; D is unclear. V shed 4 bases and J shed 4 bases, with 7 bases lying between them. CDR3 size: 11 residues. Looked up from germline, CDR1 is GTSNPN and CDR2 is SVGIG (reference sequence). DNA of the CDR3: TGTGCCTGGACAGGAACCTATGGCTACACCTTC. The encoded protein is CAWTGTYGYTF.

The chain has TRBV4-2 and TRBJ2-5; 9 bases map to TRBD1. The J call may be incorrect, as the DNA end agrees better with TRBJ2-7. The CDR3 runs 15 residues. Germline CDR1 and CDR2: LGHNA and YNFKEQ. CDR3 nucleotides: TGTGCCAGCAGCCAAGAAGGGACAGGGTTCCACGAGCAGTACTTC. Its translation: CASSQEGTGFHEQYF.

For the CDR3, the DNA is TGTGCCAGCAGTTTGCCAGCTAACTATGGCTACACCTTC. Protein sequence: CASSLPANYGYTF. The chain has TRBV28 and TRBJ1-2; no definite D call. The length of the CDR3 is 13 residues. Trimming took off 3 bases at V and 0 bases at J, with 5 bases between the two ends. Germline CDR1 reads MDHEN; CDR2 reads SYDVKM.

The chain employs TRBV15 and TRBJ1-5, with a tentative D call TRBD1 (6 bases). In germline, CDR1 is LNHNV, CDR2 YYDKDF (reference sequence). The CDR3 consists of 12 residues. Trimming shortened V by 7 bases and J by 7 bases, and 11 bases separated the two germline ends. The CDR3 coding sequence is TGTGCCACCACTAAGGGGGGGCAGCCCCAGCATTTT. Translating it yields CATTKGGQPQHF.

This clone was seen just once. This chain joins TRBV30 and TRBJ1-2; D is ambiguous. The CDR3 sequence is 10 residues long. Per the germline V gene, CDR1 is GTSNPN and CDR2 is SVGIG (reference sequence). Trimming cost V 7 bases and J 7 bases, with 10 bases left between them. The DNA of the CDR3 is TGTGCCTCCAACCGAGGTGGCTACACCTTC. This encodes CASNRGGYTF.

This clone has only one observation. The chain is built from TRBV6-1 and TRBJ1-2; TRBD1 might be the D (6 bases). This CDR3 spans 14 amino acids. Trimming pared 6 bases from V and 5 bases from J, leaving 16 bases between. Germline values: CDR1 MNHNS, CDR2 SASEGT. The CDR3 DNA reads TGTGCCAGCAGCCCCGATCAGGGGAATTATGGCTACACCTTC. This codes for CASSPDQGNYGYTF.

The chain recombines TRBV5-1 with TRBJ2-1; 7 bases fit TRBD2. Germline V gene data show CDR1 as SGHRS and CDR2 as YFSETQ. The CDR3 consists of 16 residues. The V gene end was trimmed by 0 bases and the J gene end by 4 bases; junction bases not matched to a gene: 7. This CDR3 reads CASSLVSSGPYNEQFF. The DNA for the CDR3 is TGCGCCAGCAGCTTGGTATCTAGCGGACCTTACAATGAGCAGTTCTTC.

The chain employs TRBV6-1 and TRBJ2-2, with TRBD1 as a possible D gene (6 bases). There are 15 residues in the CDR3. The V end was cut by 6 bases, the J end by 7 bases, with 18 bases between. The germline CDR1 and CDR2 sequences are MNHNS and SASEGT. The CDR3, as DNA: TGTGCCAGCAGCAACCCAGGGACATCGTTCGGGGAGCTGTTTTTT. Encoded protein: CASSNPGTSFGELFF.